The TCR beta chain described here comes from a study of vaccination and CD4 T cells after COVID-19. As for treatment: roughly 10-day PBMC culture with coronavirus spike peptide pools or control peptides (ViraFEST assay). With the Oncomine TCR Beta short-read assay, DNA from cultured CD4+ T cells was sequenced. MiXCR, applied by TCRdb to the PCR reads, yields one record per CDR3 protein. The repertoire holds some 9,300 distinct CDR3 sequences, with 59% as singletons. Germline values: CDR1 SGHTA, CDR2 FQGNSA. V was shortened by 9 bases and J by 2 bases, with 19 bases between the two germline ends. The CDR3 length is 15 residues. The study's findings and limits: In convalescent patients, a median approximately 83% of post-vaccine SARS-CoV-2-reactive clones appeared only after vaccination.

Comments on this clonotype: Antigen: not known.

The chain is built from TRBV7-2 and TRBJ1-2; D is ambiguous. The sequenced material came from CD4+ T cells from blood, cultured in vitro. This TCR was sampled from a human donor who had recovered from COVID-19. As DNA, the CDR3 is TGTGCCAGTACCGGAGGTGGGCTAATGAACTATGGCTACACCTTC. Amino acid sequence: CASTGGGLMNYGYTF.